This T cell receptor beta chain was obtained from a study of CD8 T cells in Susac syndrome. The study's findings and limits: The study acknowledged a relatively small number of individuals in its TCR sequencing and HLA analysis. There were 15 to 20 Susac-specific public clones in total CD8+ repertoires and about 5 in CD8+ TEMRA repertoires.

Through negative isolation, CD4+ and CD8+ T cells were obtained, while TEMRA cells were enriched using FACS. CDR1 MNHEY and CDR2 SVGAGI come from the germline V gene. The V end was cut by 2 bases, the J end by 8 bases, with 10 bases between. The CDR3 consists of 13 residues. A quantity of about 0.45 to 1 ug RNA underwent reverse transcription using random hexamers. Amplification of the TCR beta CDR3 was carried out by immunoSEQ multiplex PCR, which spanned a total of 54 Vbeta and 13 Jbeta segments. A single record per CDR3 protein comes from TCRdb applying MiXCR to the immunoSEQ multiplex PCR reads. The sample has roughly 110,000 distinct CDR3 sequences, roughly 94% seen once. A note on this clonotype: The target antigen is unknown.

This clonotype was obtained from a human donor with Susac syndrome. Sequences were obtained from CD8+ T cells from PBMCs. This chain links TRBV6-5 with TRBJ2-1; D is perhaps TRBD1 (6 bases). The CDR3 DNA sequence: TGTGCCAGCAGTTACAACAGGGAGTATGAGCAGTTCTTC. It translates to CASSYNREYEQFF.